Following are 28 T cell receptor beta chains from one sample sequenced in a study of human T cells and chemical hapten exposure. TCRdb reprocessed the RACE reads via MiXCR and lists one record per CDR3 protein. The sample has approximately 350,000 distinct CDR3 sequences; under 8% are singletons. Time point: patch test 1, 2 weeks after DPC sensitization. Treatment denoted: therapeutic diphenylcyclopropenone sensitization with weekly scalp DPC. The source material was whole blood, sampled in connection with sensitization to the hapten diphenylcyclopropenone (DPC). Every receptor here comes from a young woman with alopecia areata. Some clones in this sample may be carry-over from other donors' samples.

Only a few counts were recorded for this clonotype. The CDR3 sequence is CASSPQDLTPKSRYF. CDR3 in DNA: TGTGCCAGCTCACCTCAGGACCTTACGCCTAAGTCTCGGTACTTC. V is TRBV18 and J is TRBJ2-7; no definite D call. Trimming removed 3 bases at V and 12 bases at J, with 24 bases between. The CDR3 length is 15 residues. Germline CDR1 reads KGHSH; CDR2 reads LQKENI.

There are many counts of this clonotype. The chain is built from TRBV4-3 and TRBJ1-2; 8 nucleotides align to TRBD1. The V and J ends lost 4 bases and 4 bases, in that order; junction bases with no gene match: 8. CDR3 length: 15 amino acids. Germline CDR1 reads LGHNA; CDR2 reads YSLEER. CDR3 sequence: CASSLYRGNGYGYTF. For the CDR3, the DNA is TGCGCCAGCAGCCTTTACAGGGGGAATGGCTATGGCTACACCTTC.

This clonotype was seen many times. CDR3 sequence (DNA): TGTGCCACCGCATCGACAGTGCCCCAAGAGACCCAGTACTTC. This codes for CATASTVPQETQYF. V usage is TRBV2 and J usage is TRBJ2-5, with D possibly being TRBD1 (5 bases). Germline-derived CDR1 and CDR2 are SNHLY and FYNNEI. V was pared by 10 bases and J by 1 base, with 16 bases between. CDR3 length: 14 amino acids.

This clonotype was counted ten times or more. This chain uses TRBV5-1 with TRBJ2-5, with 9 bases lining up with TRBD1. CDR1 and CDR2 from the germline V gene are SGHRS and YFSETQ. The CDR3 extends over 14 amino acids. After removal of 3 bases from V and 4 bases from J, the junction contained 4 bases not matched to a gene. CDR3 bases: TGCGCCAGCAGCTACGAACAGGGGGCAGAGACCCAGTACTTC. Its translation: CASSYEQGAETQYF.

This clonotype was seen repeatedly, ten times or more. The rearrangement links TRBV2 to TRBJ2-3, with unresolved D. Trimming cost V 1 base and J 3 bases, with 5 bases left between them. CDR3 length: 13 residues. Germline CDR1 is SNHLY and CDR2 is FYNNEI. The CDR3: CASSEEGTDTQYF. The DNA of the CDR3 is TGTGCCAGCAGTGAAGAGGGAACAGATACGCAGTATTTT.

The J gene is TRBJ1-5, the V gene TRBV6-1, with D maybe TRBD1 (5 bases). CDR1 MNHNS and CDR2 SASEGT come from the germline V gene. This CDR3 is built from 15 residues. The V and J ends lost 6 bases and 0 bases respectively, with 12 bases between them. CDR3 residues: CASSVMTVSNQPQHF. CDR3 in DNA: TGTGCCAGCAGCGTTATGACAGTTAGCAATCAGCCCCAGCATTTT.

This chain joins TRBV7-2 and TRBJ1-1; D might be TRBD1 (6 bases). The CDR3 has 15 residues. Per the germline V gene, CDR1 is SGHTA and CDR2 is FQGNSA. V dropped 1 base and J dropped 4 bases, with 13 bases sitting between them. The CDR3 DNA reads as TGTGCCAGCAGCTTAGTACAGGGAATGGGCACTGAAGCTTTCTTT. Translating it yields CASSLVQGMGTEAFF.

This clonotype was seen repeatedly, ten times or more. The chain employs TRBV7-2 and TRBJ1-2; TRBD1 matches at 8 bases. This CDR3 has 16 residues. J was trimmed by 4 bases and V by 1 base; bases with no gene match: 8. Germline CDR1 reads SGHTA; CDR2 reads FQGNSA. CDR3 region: CASSLGQGASIYGYTF. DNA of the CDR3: TGTGCCAGCAGCTTAGGCCAGGGGGCGTCCATCTATGGCTACACCTTC. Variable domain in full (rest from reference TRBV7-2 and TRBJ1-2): GAGVSQSPSNKVTEKGKDVELRCDPISGHTALYWYRQSLGQGLEFLIYFQGNSAPDKSGLPSDRFSAERTGGSVSTLTIQRTQQEDSAVYLCASSLGQGASIYGYTFGSGTRLTVV.

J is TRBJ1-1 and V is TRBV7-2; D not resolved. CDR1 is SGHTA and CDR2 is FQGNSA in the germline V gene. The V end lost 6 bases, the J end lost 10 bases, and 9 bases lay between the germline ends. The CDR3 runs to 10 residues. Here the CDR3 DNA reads TGTGCCAGCAGTTCCGGACGAGCTTTCTTT. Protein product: CASSSGRAFF.

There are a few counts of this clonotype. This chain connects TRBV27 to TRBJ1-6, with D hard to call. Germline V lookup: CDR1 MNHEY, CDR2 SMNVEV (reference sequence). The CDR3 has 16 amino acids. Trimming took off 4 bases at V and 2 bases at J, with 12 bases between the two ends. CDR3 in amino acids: CASSSPSGPYNSPLHF. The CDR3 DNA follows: TGTGCCAGCAGTTCCCCCTCCGGCCCCTATAATTCACCCCTCCACTTT.

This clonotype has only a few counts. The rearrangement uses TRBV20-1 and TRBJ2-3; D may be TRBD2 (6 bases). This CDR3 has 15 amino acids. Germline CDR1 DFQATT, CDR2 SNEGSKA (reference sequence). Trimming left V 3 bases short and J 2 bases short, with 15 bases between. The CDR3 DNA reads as TGCAGTGCTAGGAATGGGAGGTTGAACACAGATACGCAGTATTTT. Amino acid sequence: CSARNGRLNTDTQYF.

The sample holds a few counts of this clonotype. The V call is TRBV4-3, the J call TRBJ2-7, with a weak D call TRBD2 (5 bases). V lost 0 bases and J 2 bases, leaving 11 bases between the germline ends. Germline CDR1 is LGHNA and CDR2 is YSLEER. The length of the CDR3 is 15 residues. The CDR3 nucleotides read TGCGCCAGCAGCCAAGAGGACCGGGGTCCCTACGAGCAGTACTTC. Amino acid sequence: CASSQEDRGPYEQYF.

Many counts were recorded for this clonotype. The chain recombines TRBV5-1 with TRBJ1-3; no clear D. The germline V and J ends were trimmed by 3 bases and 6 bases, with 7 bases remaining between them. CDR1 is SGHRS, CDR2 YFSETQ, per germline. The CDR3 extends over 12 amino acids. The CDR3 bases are TGCGCCAGCAGCTCGGGAGAAAACACCATATATTTT. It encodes CASSSGENTIYF. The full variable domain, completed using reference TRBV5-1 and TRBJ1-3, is KAGVTQTPRYLIKTRGQQVTLSCSPISGHRSVSWYQQTPGQGLQFLFEYFSETQRNKGNFPGRFSGRQFSNSRSEMNVSTLELGDSALYLCASSSGENTIYFGEGSWLTVV.

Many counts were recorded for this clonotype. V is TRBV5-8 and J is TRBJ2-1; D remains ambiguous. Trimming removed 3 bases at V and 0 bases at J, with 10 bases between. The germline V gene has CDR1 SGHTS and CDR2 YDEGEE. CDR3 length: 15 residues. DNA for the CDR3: TGTGCCAGCAGCTGGACGGGCCTCTCCTACAATGAGCAGTTCTTC. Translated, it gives CASSWTGLSYNEQFF.

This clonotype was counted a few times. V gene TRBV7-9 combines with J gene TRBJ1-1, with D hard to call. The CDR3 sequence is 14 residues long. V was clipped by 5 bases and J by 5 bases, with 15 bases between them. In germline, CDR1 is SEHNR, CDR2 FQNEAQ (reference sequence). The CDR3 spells CASSAARARTEAFF. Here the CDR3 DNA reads TGTGCCAGCAGCGCTGCACGGGCTCGAACTGAAGCTTTCTTT.

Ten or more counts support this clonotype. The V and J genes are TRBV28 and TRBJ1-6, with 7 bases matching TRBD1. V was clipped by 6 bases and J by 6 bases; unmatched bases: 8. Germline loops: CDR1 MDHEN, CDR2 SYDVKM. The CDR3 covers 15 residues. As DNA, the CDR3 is TGTGCCAGCAGCCTAGGGGGCATCCCTAATTCACCCCTCCACTTT. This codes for CASSLGGIPNSPLHF.

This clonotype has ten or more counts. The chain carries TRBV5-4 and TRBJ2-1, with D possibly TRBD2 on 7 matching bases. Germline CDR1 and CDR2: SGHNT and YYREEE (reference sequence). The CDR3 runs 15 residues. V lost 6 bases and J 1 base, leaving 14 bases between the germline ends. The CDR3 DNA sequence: TGTGCCAGCACGGAGAGGGGGGGGTCCTACAATGAGCAGTTCTTC. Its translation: CASTERGGSYNEQFF. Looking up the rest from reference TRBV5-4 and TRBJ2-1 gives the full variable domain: ETGVTQSPTHLIKTRGQQVTLRCSSQSGHNTVSWYQQALGQGPQFIFQYYREEENGRGNFPPRFSGLQFPNYSSELNVNALELDDSALYLCASTERGGSYNEQFFGPGTRLTVL.

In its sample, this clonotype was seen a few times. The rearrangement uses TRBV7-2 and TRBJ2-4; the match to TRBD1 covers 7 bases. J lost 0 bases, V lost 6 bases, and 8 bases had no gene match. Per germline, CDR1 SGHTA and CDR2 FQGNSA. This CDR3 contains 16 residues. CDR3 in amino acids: CASSLRQGRAKNIQYF. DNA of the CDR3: TGTGCCAGCAGTCTGCGACAGGGAAGAGCCAAAAACATTCAGTACTTC.

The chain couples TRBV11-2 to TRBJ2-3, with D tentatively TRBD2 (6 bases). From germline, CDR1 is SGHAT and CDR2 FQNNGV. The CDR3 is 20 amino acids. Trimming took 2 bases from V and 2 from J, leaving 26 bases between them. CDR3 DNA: TGTGCCAGCAGCTTAAGTTGGCGGGGAACGGAGTCCCGGACCACAGATACGCAGTATTTT. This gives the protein CASSLSWRGTESRTTDTQYF. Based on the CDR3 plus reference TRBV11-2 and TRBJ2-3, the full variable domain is EAGVAQSPRYKIIEKRQSVAFWCNPISGHATLYWYQQILGQGPKLLIQFQNNGVVDDSQLPKDRFSAERLKGVDSTLKIQPAKLEDSAVYLCASSLSWRGTESRTTDTQYFGPGTRLTVL.

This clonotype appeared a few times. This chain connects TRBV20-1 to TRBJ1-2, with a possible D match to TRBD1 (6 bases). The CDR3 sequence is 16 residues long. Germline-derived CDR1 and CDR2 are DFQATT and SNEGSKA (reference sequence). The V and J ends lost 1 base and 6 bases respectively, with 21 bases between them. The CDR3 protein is CSARVPGTSLKDGYTF. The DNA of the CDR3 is TGCAGTGCTAGAGTACCGGGGACATCCCTAAAGGATGGCTACACCTTC.

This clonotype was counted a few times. The CDR3 protein is CASSSDAGVYEKLFF. For the CDR3, the DNA is TGTGCCAGCAGCTCAGACGCGGGGGTATATGAAAAACTGTTTTTT. The genes are TRBV7-2 and TRBJ1-4, with D possibly matching TRBD1 (5 bases). The V end was cut by 4 bases, the J end by 6 bases, with 15 bases between. CDR1 is SGHTA and CDR2 is FQGNSA in the germline V gene. The CDR3 extends over 15 amino acids.

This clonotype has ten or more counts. This CDR3 reads CASSLDGSGYTF. The CDR3 DNA follows: TGTGCCAGCAGCTTGGACGGAAGTGGCTACACCTTC. The rearrangement joins TRBV7-8 to TRBJ1-2; no reliable D call. Germline-derived CDR1 and CDR2 are SGHVS and FQNEAQ. CDR3 length: 12 amino acids. V lost 3 bases and J lost 7, with 9 bases in between.

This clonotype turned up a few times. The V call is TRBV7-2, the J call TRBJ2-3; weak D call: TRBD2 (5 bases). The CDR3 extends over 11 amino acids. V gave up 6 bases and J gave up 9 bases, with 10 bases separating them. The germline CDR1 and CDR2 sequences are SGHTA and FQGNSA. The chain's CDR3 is CASSGSGTQYF. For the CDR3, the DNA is TGTGCCAGCAGTGGAAGCGGCACGCAGTATTTT.

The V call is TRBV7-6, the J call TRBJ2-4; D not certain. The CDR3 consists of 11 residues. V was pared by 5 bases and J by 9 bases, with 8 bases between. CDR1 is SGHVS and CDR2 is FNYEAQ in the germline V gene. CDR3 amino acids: CASSDMGIQYF. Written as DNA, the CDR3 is TGTGCCAGCAGCGATATGGGCATTCAGTACTTC.

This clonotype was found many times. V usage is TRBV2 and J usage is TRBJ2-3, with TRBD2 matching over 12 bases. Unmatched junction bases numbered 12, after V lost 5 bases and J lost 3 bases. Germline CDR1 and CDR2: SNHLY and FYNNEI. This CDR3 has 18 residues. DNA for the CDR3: TGTGCCAGCAGTCGTCGACTAGCGGGGGCCGTAGGAACAGATACGCAGTATTTT. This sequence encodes CASSRRLAGAVGTDTQYF.

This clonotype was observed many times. The CDR3 DNA reads TGTGCCAGCAGCTTAAGCCGGGACAGGCCGATCAATGAGCAGTTCTTC. This codes for CASSLSRDRPINEQFF. This rearrangement joins TRBV5-4 to TRBJ2-1, with TRBD1 identical over 8 bases. The CDR3 contains 16 residues. Trimming took 2 bases from V and 6 from J; bases not matched to a gene: 10. Germline CDR1 reads SGHNT; CDR2 reads YYREEE (reference sequence).

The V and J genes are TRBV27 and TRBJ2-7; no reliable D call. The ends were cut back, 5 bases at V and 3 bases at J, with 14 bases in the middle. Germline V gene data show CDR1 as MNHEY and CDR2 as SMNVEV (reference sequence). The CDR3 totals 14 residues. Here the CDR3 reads CASSISTGLYEQYF. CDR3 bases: TGTGCCAGCAGTATTTCAACGGGCCTCTACGAGCAGTACTTC.

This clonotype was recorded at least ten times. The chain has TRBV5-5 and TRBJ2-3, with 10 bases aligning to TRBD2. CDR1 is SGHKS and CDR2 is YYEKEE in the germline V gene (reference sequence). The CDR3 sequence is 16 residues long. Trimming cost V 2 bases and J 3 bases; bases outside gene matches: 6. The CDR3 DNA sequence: TGTGCCAGCAGCTTTGGGACTAGCGAGGCAACAGATACGCAGTATTTT. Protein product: CASSFGTSEATDTQYF.